This TCR beta chain was captured in a study of blood T cell repertoires in COVID-19. This CDR3 region has 13 residues. The V end lost 7 bases, the J end lost 6 bases, and 15 bases lay between the germline ends. Assay: immunoSEQ multiplex PCR; the TCRdb copy retains only in-frame clones and omits some. The data show a few hundred thousand clones, around 86% seen once. The sequence was collected from a man aged 50-59 years with acute or convalescent COVID-19. Sequenced: peripheral blood. The J gene is TRBJ1-1, the V gene TRBV12-3 or TRBV12-4, with D maybe TRBD1 (6 bases). The CDR3 DNA reads as TGTGCCAGCACCCTACAGGGTCAATCTGAAGCTTTCTTT. Translating it yields CASTLQGQSEAFF.